The next 26 T cell receptor beta chains were all read from a single sample in a study of blood T cell repertoires in COVID-19. Some clones are missing from TCRdb's copy, which holds only in-frame ones; the method was immunoSEQ multiplex PCR. The sample lists 100,000 to 150,000 clones, around 82% occurring once. Sequenced material: peripheral blood. These TCRs come from an elderly man with active or convalescent COVID-19.

The chain couples TRBV28 to TRBJ1-6, with no clear D. Trimming took off 4 bases at V and 12 bases at J, with 10 bases between the two ends. This CDR3 region has 12 residues. Germline loops: CDR1 MDHEN, CDR2 SYDVKM. The CDR3 region has the DNA TGTGCCAGCAGTTCGACGGGAGGACCCCTCCACTTT. It encodes CASSSTGGPLHF.

The CDR3, as DNA: TGTGCCTGGATGGCGGGGCGCTTGTTCCATGGCTACACCTTC. Protein product: CAWMAGRLFHGYTF. The V and J genes are TRBV30 and TRBJ1-2, with D maybe TRBD1 (5 bases). V shed 4 bases and J shed 6 bases, with 18 bases lying between them. Germline CDR1 GTSNPN, CDR2 SVGIG (reference sequence). The CDR3 runs 14 residues.

This chain connects TRBV19 to TRBJ2-3, with 7 bases identical to TRBD1. The CDR3 length is 15 residues. V shed 6 bases, J shed 5 bases, and the junction held 11 bases outside the gene matches. Germline V gene lookup returns CDR1 LNHDA and CDR2 SQIVND (reference sequence). The CDR3 sequence is CASSPQGLGLDTQYF. The CDR3 DNA sequence: TGTGCCAGTAGCCCACAGGGGCTGGGTTTAGATACGCAGTATTTT.

V is TRBV5-1 and J is TRBJ1-4; D possibly corresponds to TRBD1 (6 bases). Between the trimmed V and J ends, which lost 6 bases and 8 bases, there was a span of 14 bases. The CDR3 contains 13 residues. Per the germline V gene, CDR1 is SGHRS and CDR2 is YFSETQ. The CDR3 DNA reads as TGCGCCAGCAAATACAGGGCGAGCGAAAAACTGTTTTTT. This gives the protein CASKYRASEKLFF. Combining the CDR3 with reference TRBV5-1 and TRBJ1-4 gives the whole variable domain KAGVTQTPRYLIKTRGQQVTLSCSPISGHRSVSWYQQTPGQGLQFLFEYFSETQRNKGNFPGRFSGRQFSNSRSEMNVSTLELGDSALYLCASKYRASEKLFFGSGTQLSVL.

This sequence joins TRBV2 and TRBJ1-2; tentative D call: TRBD1 (5 bases). The CDR3 totals 13 residues. Per the germline V gene, CDR1 is SNHLY and CDR2 is FYNNEI. V lost 0 bases and J lost 11, with 13 bases in between. CDR3 sequence (DNA): TGTGCCAGCAGTGAAGCCGCGGGGGTCGGATACACCTTC. Amino acids: CASSEAAGVGYTF.

The chain carries TRBV28 and TRBJ1-5; maybe TRBD1 (6 bases). Per germline, CDR1 MDHEN and CDR2 SYDVKM. The CDR3 is made up of 14 amino acids. V was cut by 5 bases and J by 1 base, with 9 bases left in between. The CDR3 protein is CASSEGGSNQPQHF. CDR3 coding DNA: TGTGCCAGCAGTGAGGGGGGGAGCAATCAGCCCCAGCATTTT.

The rearrangement uses TRBV27 and TRBJ1-6; D call uncertain. The germline V gene has CDR1 MNHEY and CDR2 SMNVEV (reference sequence). The V end lost 3 bases, the J end lost 0 bases, and 9 bases lay between the germline ends. This CDR3 spans 16 amino acids. The CDR3 here is CASSLTRSSYNSPLHF. As DNA, the CDR3 is TGTGCCAGCAGTTTGACCCGGAGCTCCTATAATTCACCCCTCCACTTT.

This chain links TRBV7-8 with TRBJ1-5, with D possibly TRBD1 on 6 matching bases. The CDR3 consists of 16 residues. Germline V gives CDR1 SGHVS, CDR2 FQNEAQ. V lost 5 bases to trimming and J lost 0 bases, with 14 bases between them. The DNA of the CDR3 is TGTGCCAGCAGCCAGGACAGCTCCAATAGCAATCAGCCCCAGCATTTT. It translates to CASSQDSSNSNQPQHF.

V gene TRBV19 combines with J gene TRBJ2-3; the match to TRBD1 covers 7 bases. The CDR3 runs 13 residues. V trimming: 5 bases; J trimming: 4 bases; junction bases outside the gene matches: 3. Germline V CDR1 and CDR2: LNHDA, SQIVND (reference sequence). This chain's CDR3 is CASSRQGADTQYF. The CDR3 nucleotides are TGTGCCAGTAGTCGACAGGGAGCAGATACGCAGTATTTT.

The chain links TRBV24-1 to TRBJ1-6, with 7 bases fitting TRBD1. This CDR3 region has 14 residues. CDR1 and CDR2 from the germline V gene are KGHDR and SFDVKD. V gave up 3 bases and J gave up 7 bases; unmatched junction bases: 2. CDR3 DNA: TGTGCCACCAGTGATCCGGGACAGAATTCACCCCTCCACTTT. Residues: CATSDPGQNSPLHF.

This clone was observed a single time. The chain couples TRBV24-1 to TRBJ2-1; 7 nucleotides match TRBD1. Losses at the gene ends were 7 bases for V and 7 bases for J; bases not matched to a gene: 6. There are 13 residues in the CDR3. Per germline, CDR1 KGHDR and CDR2 SFDVKD. The CDR3: CATRSTGANEQFF. The CDR3 DNA follows: TGTGCCACCAGATCAACAGGGGCTAATGAGCAGTTCTTC.

The rearrangement joins TRBV3-1 (or the pseudogene TRBV3-2) to TRBJ2-3; 10 nucleotides align to TRBD2. With V trimmed by 3 bases and J by 3 bases, 9 bases remained unmatched. Germline V gene lookup returns CDR1 LGHDT and CDR2 YNNKEL (reference sequence). The CDR3 is 17 residues long. The DNA of the CDR3 is TGTGCCAGCAGCCATAATCCAGCGGGGGGGCCGACAGATACGCAGTATTTT. Translation: CASSHNPAGGPTDTQYF.

The rearrangement joins TRBV7-2 to TRBJ1-1; D is perhaps TRBD1 (5 bases). Germline CDR1 SGHTA, CDR2 FQGNSA. Trimming pared 2 bases from V and 2 bases from J, leaving 9 bases between. The CDR3 has 14 amino acids. The CDR3 loop reads CASSLYGGNTEAFF. As DNA, the CDR3 is TGTGCCAGCAGCTTATACGGGGGAAACACTGAAGCTTTCTTT.

This chain links TRBV6-5 with TRBJ1-6; the D gene is possibly TRBD1 (5 bases). Germline values: CDR1 MNHEY, CDR2 SVGAGI. The V end was cut by 6 bases, the J end by 4 bases, with 13 bases between. The CDR3 is 15 amino acids. CDR3 sequence reads: CASSRGQPYNSPLHF. CDR3 nucleotides: TGTGCCAGCAGCCGAGGACAACCTTATAATTCACCCCTCCACTTT.

This clone occurred once. The chain is built from TRBV18 and TRBJ2-5; D possibly corresponds to TRBD2 (6 bases). The CDR3 has 15 amino acids. V shed 2 bases and J shed 2 bases, with 12 bases lying between them. Germline V gene data show CDR1 as KGHSH and CDR2 as LQKENI. The CDR3 region is CASSPSAGRQETQYF. CDR3 DNA: TGTGCCAGCTCACCATCGGCAGGGAGGCAAGAGACCCAGTACTTC.

CDR3 amino acids: CASSPGGSGGGNEQFF. CDR3 bases: TGTGCCAGCTCACCAGGTGGTAGCGGGGGAGGCAATGAGCAGTTCTTC. The V call is TRBV18, the J call TRBJ2-1; TRBD2 agrees at 9 bases. V lost 2 bases, J lost 6 bases, and 8 bases stayed unmatched. The CDR3 spans 16 residues. CDR1 is KGHSH and CDR2 is LQKENI in the germline V gene. Full variable domain (rest looked up from reference TRBV18 and TRBJ2-1): NAGVMQNPRHLVRRRGQEARLRCSPMKGHSHVYWYRQLPEEGLKFMVYLQKENIIDESGMPKERFSAEFPKEGPSILRIQQVVRGDSAAYFCASSPGGSGGGNEQFFGPGTRLTVL.

V is TRBV3-1 (or the pseudogene TRBV3-2) and J is TRBJ2-5, with 7 positions matching TRBD1. Trimming removed 4 bases from V and 4 bases from J; junction bases left unmatched: 6. The CDR3 loop spans 14 amino acids. In germline, CDR1 is LGHDT, CDR2 YNNKEL (reference sequence). The CDR3 region is CASSLTGLGETQYF. The CDR3, as DNA: TGTGCCAGCAGCCTGACAGGGTTAGGAGAGACCCAGTACTTC.

There are a few counts of this clone. V usage is TRBV5-6 and J usage is TRBJ1-6; possibly TRBD1 for D (5 bases). The CDR3 has 14 residues. The germline V and J ends were trimmed by 0 bases and 10 bases, with 11 bases remaining between them. In germline, CDR1 is SGHDT, CDR2 YYEEEE. The CDR3 DNA follows: TGTGCCAGCAGCTTGGTTGCCTCAGGGTCACCCCTCCACTTT. The encoded protein is CASSLVASGSPLHF. Combining the CDR3 with reference TRBV5-6 and TRBJ1-6 gives the whole variable domain DAGVTQSPTHLIKTRGQQVTLRCSPKSGHDTVSWYQQALGQGPQFIFQYYEEEERQRGNFPDRFSGHQFPNYSSELNVNALLLGDSALYLCASSLVASGSPLHFGNGTRLTVT.

V usage is TRBV12-5 and J usage is TRBJ2-6, with 8 bases lining up with TRBD1. The J segment lost 2 bases and the V segment lost 1 base, leaving 4 bases of the junction unmatched. The germline V gene has CDR1 LGHNT and CDR2 FRNRAP. This CDR3 contains 17 residues. Here the CDR3 DNA reads TGTGCTAGTGGTTTGGGCGACAGGGGCCCTGGGGCCAACGTCCTGACTTTC. Its protein product is CASGLGDRGPGANVLTF.

V gene TRBV5-4 combines with J gene TRBJ2-3; TRBD2 agrees at 10 bases. Losses at the gene ends were 2 bases for V and 1 base for J; bases not matched to a gene: 4. The CDR3 spans 16 residues. Looked up from germline, CDR1 is SGHNT and CDR2 is YYREEE (reference sequence). The CDR3 region has the DNA TGTGCCAGCAGCTTACGGCTAGCGGGGGGCACAGATACGCAGTATTTT. Translated: CASSLRLAGGTDTQYF.

CDR3 protein: CASSIFGTGTDTQYF. CDR3 sequence (DNA): TGTGCCAGCAGTATTTTCGGGACAGGGACAGATACGCAGTATTTT. The chain links TRBV28 to TRBJ2-3; 9 positions agree with TRBD1. The V gene end was trimmed by 5 bases and the J gene end by 3 bases; junction bases not matched to a gene: 6. The CDR3 runs to 15 residues. Looked up from germline, CDR1 is MDHEN and CDR2 is SYDVKM.

This clone was picked up one time. This chain joins TRBV5-6 and TRBJ2-3; possibly TRBD1 for D (6 bases). The CDR3 has 15 residues. With 0 bases removed from V and 4 bases from J, the gap between germline ends came to 12 bases. The germline V gene encodes CDR1 SGHDT and CDR2 YYEEEE. The CDR3 spells CASSLGGGNPDTQYF. CDR3 in DNA: TGTGCCAGCAGCTTGGGAGGGGGAAATCCAGATACGCAGTATTTT.

The CDR3 coding sequence is TGTGCCAGCACTGGGTCTAGCGGGGGGGCGAATGAGCAGTTCTTC. This gives the protein CASTGSSGGANEQFF. This chain uses TRBV6-5 with TRBJ2-1; 12 nucleotides align to TRBD2. Germline trimming cut 7 bases from V and 7 bases from J; bases unmatched to any gene: 8. The CDR3 extends over 15 amino acids. The germline V gene has CDR1 MNHEY and CDR2 SVGAGI.

This chain connects TRBV12-3 or TRBV12-4 to TRBJ2-4; D remains unclear. V was pared by 4 bases and J by 3 bases, with 7 bases between. CDR3 length: 13 residues. CDR3 DNA: TGTGCCAGCAGTTGGAACAGCAAAAACATTCAGTACTTC. Translating gives CASSWNSKNIQYF.

The chain links TRBV6-2 or TRBV6-3 to TRBJ1-5; no firm D call. There are 16 residues in the CDR3. V was pared by 2 bases and J by 10 bases, with 21 bases between. Germline loops: CDR1 MNHEY, CDR2 SVGEGT. CDR3 region: CASSYESRGGFLPQHF. CDR3 sequence (DNA): TGTGCCAGCAGTTACGAGAGTAGAGGAGGATTCTTACCCCAGCATTTT.

This clone was seen more than once but under ten times. The chain is built from TRBV7-2 and TRBJ2-7, with D perhaps TRBD1 (7 bases). Germline V CDR1 and CDR2: SGHTA, FQGNSA. V shed 8 bases and J shed 4 bases, with 18 bases lying between them. This CDR3 has 14 amino acids. This CDR3 is CASSTGGGKYEQYF. The CDR3 DNA reads as TGTGCCAGCTCCACCGGAGGGGGCAAGTACGAGCAGTACTTC.